Below are 11 T cell receptor beta chains sequenced from a single sample in a study of STAT5B mutations in CD4+ large granular lymphocyte leukemia. Here immunoSEQ multiplex PCR was the method, and the copy in TCRdb shows in-frame clones only, minus some. This sample has 7,500 to 8,500 clones, with around 75% found just once. Sequenced input: PBMCs. These receptors all come from a woman aged 60 to 75 with CD4+ T-cell large granular lymphocyte leukemia.

This clone was observed a handful of times. V is TRBV19 and J is TRBJ1-2; D is possibly TRBD1 (5 bases). The length of the CDR3 is 15 residues. Germline values: CDR1 LNHDA, CDR2 SQIVND (reference sequence). Trimming took 4 bases from V and 8 from J, leaving 20 bases between them. CDR3 nucleotide sequence: TGTGCCAGTAGTACGCAACCCGGGGCCCGCGGCGGCTACACCTTC. It encodes CASSTQPGARGGYTF.

The chain has TRBV7-2 and TRBJ2-7; 9 bases align to TRBD1. CDR1 is SGHTA and CDR2 is FQGNSA in the germline V gene. V lost 1 base and J lost 3; bases outside the gene matches: 4. The length of the CDR3 is 15 residues. In DNA, the CDR3 is TGTGCCAGCAGCTTAGATGGGACAGGGCTCTACGAGCAGTACTTC. As protein: CASSLDGTGLYEQYF.

The table lists this clone with a count of one. V usage is TRBV28 and J usage is TRBJ2-7; possible D gene TRBD2, 5 bases. Germline V gene sequence: CDR1 MDHEN, CDR2 SYDVKM. Trimming left V 1 base short and J 2 bases short, with 18 bases between. The CDR3 covers 17 residues. CDR3 residues: CASSLSGGGPIAYEQYF. CDR3 DNA sequence: TGTGCCAGCAGTTTATCAGGAGGAGGCCCGATTGCCTACGAGCAGTACTTC.

This clone is labeled medium-sized. The chain couples TRBV2 to TRBJ2-1, with D hard to call. This CDR3 is built from 14 residues. Trimming shortened V by 1 base and J by 5 bases, and 9 bases separated the two germline ends. Germline values: CDR1 SNHLY, CDR2 FYNNEI. In DNA form, the CDR3 reads TGTGCCAGCAGTGAAGTAGGTACCCACAATGAGCAGTTCTTC. It codes for CASSEVGTHNEQFF.

V usage is TRBV7-2 and J usage is TRBJ1-6; D is uncertain. This CDR3 contains 14 residues. Germline assignment: CDR1 SGHTA and CDR2 FQGNSA. The V and J ends lost 1 base and 14 bases respectively, with 15 bases between them. CDR3 bases: TGTGCCAGCAGCTTAGAGTCGGGAATCGAGGCCCTCCACTTT. It codes for CASSLESGIEALHF.

The V gene is TRBV6-6, the J gene TRBJ1-1; 12 positions match TRBD1. This CDR3 has 14 residues. Germline lookup yields CDR1 MNHNY and CDR2 SVGAGI (reference sequence). Trimming took 7 bases from V and 5 from J; bases not matched to a gene: 5. CDR3 sequence (DNA): TGTGCCAGCAAGGGACAGGGGGCAACGACTGAAGCTTTCTTT. Protein sequence: CASKGQGATTEAFF.

This clone was observed a handful of times. The chain combines TRBV5-1 with TRBJ1-2; a weak D match, TRBD1 (5 bases). Deletions cut 3 bases from V and 4 bases from J, with 10 bases between. This CDR3 contains 13 residues. Germline values: CDR1 SGHRS, CDR2 YFSETQ. The CDR3 DNA is TGCGCCAGCAGCTCGGACAACTCCTATGGCTACACCTTC. Amino acids: CASSSDNSYGYTF.

The rearrangement uses TRBV15 and TRBJ2-7, with 10 bases fitting TRBD2. CDR3 length equals 17 residues. CDR1 is LNHNV, CDR2 YYDKDF, per germline (reference sequence). Unmatched junction bases numbered 12, after V lost 6 bases and J lost 1 base. In nucleotides, the CDR3 is TGTGCCACCAGTAGAAATACCGGGACTAGCGTTTCCTACGAGCAGTACTTC. Amino acids: CATSRNTGTSVSYEQYF.

The chain is built from TRBV10-3 and TRBJ2-3, with no clear D. Trimming left V 2 bases short and J 2 bases short, with 8 bases between. Germline CDR1 is ENHRY and CDR2 is SYGVKD. The CDR3 contains 14 residues. The CDR3 coding sequence is TGTGCCATCAGTGAGAAAGACGACACAGATACGCAGTATTTT. The encoded protein is CAISEKDDTDTQYF.

V and J are TRBV7-2 and TRBJ2-1; D is possibly TRBD2 (6 bases). The CDR3 is 14 residues long. Germline CDR1 is SGHTA and CDR2 is FQGNSA. Trimming shortened V by 5 bases and J by 9 bases, and 17 bases separated the two germline ends. CDR3 DNA sequence: TGTGCCAGCAGCAAGGGTACTAGCCCAGGTGAGCAGTTCTTC. Residues: CASSKGTSPGEQFF.

This chain links TRBV5-1 with TRBJ2-5, with 7 bases lining up with TRBD2. This CDR3 is built from 16 residues. With V trimmed by 4 bases and J by 1 base, 10 bases remained unmatched. Germline CDR1 reads SGHRS; CDR2 reads YFSETQ. CDR3 coding DNA: TGCGCCAGCAGCCCATCCGCGGGGGTCGGCCAAGAGACCCAGTACTTC. Translated, it gives CASSPSAGVGQETQYF.